This T cell receptor beta chain was obtained from a study of shared clonotypes between healthy human individuals. V shed 3 bases and J shed 5 bases, with 17 bases lying between them. The germline gives CDR1 LNHDA, CDR2 SQIVND (reference sequence). The CDR3 extends over 15 amino acids. Each subset's genomic DNA was split evenly across several immunoSEQ plates. Only in-frame clones appear in the TCRdb table, and some are missing; sequencing was by immunoSEQ multiplex PCR. The sample records some 630,000 clones, around 96% being singletons. Terminally differentiated effector memory CD45RA+ cells were excluded from the naive CD8 cells, which were CD45RO-negative and positively selected for CCR7. Donors were healthy HIV-negative adults without recent acute infections or vaccinations.

This TCR was sampled from a woman in her 30s in good health. V is TRBV19 and J is TRBJ2-7; tentative D call: TRBD2 (6 bases). The material sequenced was naive CD8+ T cells sorted from blood. The CDR3 here is CASSISQGLADEQYF. The CDR3 coding sequence is TGTGCCAGTAGTATTTCCCAGGGACTTGCAGACGAGCAGTACTTC.